This T cell receptor (beta chain) comes out of a study of blood T cell repertoires in COVID-19. Trimming cost V 0 bases and J 0 bases; bases outside gene matches: 4. CDR3 length: 17 amino acids. Germline CDR1 is KGHSH and CDR2 is LQKENI. Only in-frame clones appear in the TCRdb table, and some are missing; sequencing was by immunoSEQ multiplex PCR. The table includes roughly 360,000 clones, around 87% detected once. Material: PBMCs or T cells enriched from blood (not recorded which). This TCR derives from a young man who had recovered from COVID-19. The chain uses TRBV18 and TRBJ1-5, with 8 bases aligning to TRBD1. CDR3 DNA: TGTGCCAGCTCACCACCGTCTGGACAGGGTAGCAATCAGCCCCAGCATTTT. It encodes CASSPPSGQGSNQPQHF.